The clone carrying this T cell receptor (beta chain) was recorded at least ten times. Its antigen is unknown. Diagnoses were made from clinical symptoms, serum measures (thyroxine and TRAb), thyroid ultrasound and orbital computed tomography. An approximately 10 ml volume of fresh peripheral blood provided the PBMCs. The data stem from a study of T cells in Graves' hyperthyroidism and ophthalmopathy. Points from the study as a whole: The majority of expanded thyroid clonotypes above 0.001 also appeared in blood.

The CDR3 regions of TCR beta were amplified from RNA transcripts. The HTBI primer set was used in a first-round RT-PCR of the TCR CDR3. TCRdb recomputed calls from the multiplex PCR reads with MiXCR, one row per CDR3 protein. This sample has around 350,000 distinct CDR3 sequences, with roughly 15% found just once. Trimming took 1 base from V and 2 from J, leaving 5 bases between them. The CDR3 runs to 13 residues. Per the germline V gene, CDR1 is LGHDT and CDR2 is YNNKEL (reference sequence). Specimen: blood. The rearrangement uses TRBV3-1 and TRBJ2-5; no clear D gene. This clonotype originated in a woman aged 60-75 years with Graves' ophthalmopathy. The CDR3 DNA reads TGTGCCAGCAGCCAAGGGTCTCAAGAGACCCAGTACTTC. As protein: CASSQGSQETQYF.